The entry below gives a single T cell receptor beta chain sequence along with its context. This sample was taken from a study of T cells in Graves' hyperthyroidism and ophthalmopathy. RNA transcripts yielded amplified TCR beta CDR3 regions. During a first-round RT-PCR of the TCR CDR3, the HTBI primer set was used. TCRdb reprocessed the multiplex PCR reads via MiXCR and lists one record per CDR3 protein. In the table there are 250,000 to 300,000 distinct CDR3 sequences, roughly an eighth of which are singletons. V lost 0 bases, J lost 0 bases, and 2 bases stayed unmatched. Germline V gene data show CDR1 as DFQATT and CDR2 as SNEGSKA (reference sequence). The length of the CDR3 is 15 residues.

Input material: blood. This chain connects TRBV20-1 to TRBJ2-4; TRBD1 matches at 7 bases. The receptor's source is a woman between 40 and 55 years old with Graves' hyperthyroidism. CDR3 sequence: CSARERTGAKNIQYF. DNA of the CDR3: TGCAGTGCTAGAGAAAGGACAGGAGCCAAAAACATTCAGTACTTC.